The clone carrying this T cell receptor (beta chain) was detected ten times or more. The target antigen is unknown. The authors made TCR cDNA by 5'RACE template switching, adding a universal primer site and UMIs. TCRdb used MiXCR to reprocess the 5' RACE reads, holding one entry per CDR3 protein. The repertoire consists of 110,000 to 150,000 distinct CDR3 sequences, with about 7% occurring once and the leading ten covering more than 0.6%. This entry comes from a study of T cells after yellow fever vaccination. Study information: In the case of low-cell-number fractions, SMART-Seq v4 Ultra Low Input was used for preparation. Overall study results and limits: Clones that expanded after primary vaccination mostly reappeared after the booster (96% CD4, 88% CD8).

V lost 3 bases and J lost 2, with 11 bases in between. The CDR3 contains 13 residues. CDR1 is DFQATT and CDR2 is SNEGSKA in the germline V gene (reference sequence). Sequenced here: CD4+ T cells sorted from PBMCs, sampled 10 days after the yellow fever booster vaccination. The receptor was derived from a man aged 30 to 39 who received the YFV17D yellow fever vaccine. The chain uses TRBV20-1 and TRBJ2-7; no reliable D call. The CDR3 DNA reads as TGCAGTGCTAGTGACGGACCAGCCTACGAGCAGTACTTC. Its protein is CSASDGPAYEQYF.